This T cell receptor (beta chain) was sequenced during a study of shared clonotypes between healthy human individuals. Points from the study as a whole: Shared clonotypes across all four donors exceeded non-shared ones in generation probability.

The CDR3 runs 12 residues. The ends lost 6 bases at V and 8 bases at J; junction bases unmatched: 6. CDR1 is MNHNY and CDR2 is SVGAGI in the germline V gene (reference sequence). Partitioning of CD4+ cells yielded a CD45RA+ naive subset and a CD45RA-negative memory subset. Notes on this clone: What it binds is unknown.

As handled by the study authors: Junction-only immunoSEQ sequences carried no quality scores, so filtering differed. TCRdb keeps only in-frame clones here, not all; method: immunoSEQ multiplex PCR. D and trimming were read from the DNA, whereas the V and J calls and clone size are those reported in that table. The sample carries about 2.4 million clones, roughly 93% recorded once. The sample was naive CD4+ T cells from PBMCs. Sample subset: CD45RA+ positively selected. This sequence originates from a man younger than 30 in good health. Some clones in this sample may be carry-over from other donors' samples. This chain connects TRBV6-6 to TRBJ1-2; the match to TRBD1 covers 7 bases. The CDR3 loop is CASSLDRAGYTF. The CDR3 DNA follows: TGTGCCAGCAGCCTTGACAGGGCGGGCTACACCTTC.